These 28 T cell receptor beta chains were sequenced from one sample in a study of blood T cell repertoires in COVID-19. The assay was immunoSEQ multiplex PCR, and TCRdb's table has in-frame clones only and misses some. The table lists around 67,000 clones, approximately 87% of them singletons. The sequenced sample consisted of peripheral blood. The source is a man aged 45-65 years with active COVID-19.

The CDR3 protein is CASSLAESTDTQYF. CDR3 coding DNA: TGCGCCAGCAGCTTGGCGGAGAGCACAGATACGCAGTATTTT. This rearrangement joins TRBV5-1 to TRBJ2-3, with D unresolved. CDR1 is SGHRS, CDR2 YFSETQ, per germline. This CDR3 region has 14 residues. Deletions cut 0 bases from V and 0 bases from J, with 5 bases between.

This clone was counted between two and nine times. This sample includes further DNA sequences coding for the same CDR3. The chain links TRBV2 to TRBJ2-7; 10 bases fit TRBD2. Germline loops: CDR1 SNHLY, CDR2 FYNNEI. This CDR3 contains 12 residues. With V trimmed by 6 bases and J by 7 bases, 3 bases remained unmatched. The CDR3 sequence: CASSLLAGEQYF. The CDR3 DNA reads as TGTGCCAGCAGCCTACTAGCGGGAGAGCAGTACTTC.

CDR3: CASSSFLAGAYNEQFF. The CDR3 coding sequence is TGTGCCAGCAGTTCCTTTCTAGCGGGGGCCTACAATGAGCAGTTCTTC. V gene TRBV27 combines with J gene TRBJ2-1; 10 bases fit TRBD2. This CDR3 spans 16 amino acids. With V trimmed by 4 bases and J by 2 bases, 5 bases remained unmatched. Germline V gives CDR1 MNHEY, CDR2 SMNVEV (reference sequence).

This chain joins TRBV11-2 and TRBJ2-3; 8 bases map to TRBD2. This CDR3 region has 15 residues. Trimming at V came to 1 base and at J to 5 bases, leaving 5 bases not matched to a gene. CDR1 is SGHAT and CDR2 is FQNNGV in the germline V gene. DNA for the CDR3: TGTGCCAGCAGCTTAGGGGCGGGAGGAATAGATACGCAGTATTTT. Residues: CASSLGAGGIDTQYF.

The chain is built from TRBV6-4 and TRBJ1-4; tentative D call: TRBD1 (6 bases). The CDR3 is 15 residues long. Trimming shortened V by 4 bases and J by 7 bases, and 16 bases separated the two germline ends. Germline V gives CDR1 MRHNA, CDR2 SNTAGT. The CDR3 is CASSVGGRSGEKLFF. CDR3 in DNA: TGTGCCAGCAGTGTGGGGGGGCGTTCGGGTGAAAAACTGTTTTTT.

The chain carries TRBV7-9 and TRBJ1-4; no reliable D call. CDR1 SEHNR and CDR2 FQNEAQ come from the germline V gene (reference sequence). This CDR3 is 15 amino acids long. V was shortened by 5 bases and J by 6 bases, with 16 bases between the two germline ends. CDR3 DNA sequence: TGTGCCAGCAGCCACTCCGCCGGGTCGGATGAAAAACTGTTTTTT. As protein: CASSHSAGSDEKLFF.

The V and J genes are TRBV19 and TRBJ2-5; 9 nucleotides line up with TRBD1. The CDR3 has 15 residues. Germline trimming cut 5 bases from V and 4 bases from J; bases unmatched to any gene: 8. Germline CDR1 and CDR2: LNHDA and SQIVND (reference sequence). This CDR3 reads CASSVLQGAPETQYF. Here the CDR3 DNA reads TGTGCCAGTAGTGTTTTACAGGGGGCCCCAGAGACCCAGTACTTC.

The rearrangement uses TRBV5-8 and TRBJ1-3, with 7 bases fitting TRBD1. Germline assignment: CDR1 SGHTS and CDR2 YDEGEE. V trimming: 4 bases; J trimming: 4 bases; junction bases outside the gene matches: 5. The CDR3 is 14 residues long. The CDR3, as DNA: TGTGCCAGCAGCCTACGGGACAGCGGAAACACCATATATTTT. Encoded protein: CASSLRDSGNTIYF. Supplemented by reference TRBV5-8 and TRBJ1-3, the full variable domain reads EAGVTQSPTHLIKTRGQQATLRCSPISGHTSVYWYQQALGLGLQFLLWYDEGEERNRGNFPPRFSGRQFPNYSSELNVNALELEDSALYLCASSLRDSGNTIYFGEGSWLTVV.

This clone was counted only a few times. The CDR3 spells CASRLGGTEAFF. In DNA, the CDR3 is TGTGCCAGCAGACTGGGGGGCACTGAAGCTTTCTTT. This chain connects TRBV2 to TRBJ1-1; TRBD1 might be the D (5 bases). Between the trimmed V and J ends, which lost 6 bases and 4 bases, there was a span of 9 bases. The CDR3 contains 12 residues. CDR1 and CDR2 (germline): SNHLY, FYNNEI.

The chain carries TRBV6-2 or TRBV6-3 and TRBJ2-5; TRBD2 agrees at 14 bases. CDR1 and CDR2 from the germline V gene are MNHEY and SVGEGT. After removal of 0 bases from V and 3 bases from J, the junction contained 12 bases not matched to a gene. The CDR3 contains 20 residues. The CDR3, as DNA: TGTGCCAGCAGTTACTCCGGAGGACTAGCGGGGGGCTCTTTTAAAGAGACCCAGTACTTC. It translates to CASSYSGGLAGGSFKETQYF.

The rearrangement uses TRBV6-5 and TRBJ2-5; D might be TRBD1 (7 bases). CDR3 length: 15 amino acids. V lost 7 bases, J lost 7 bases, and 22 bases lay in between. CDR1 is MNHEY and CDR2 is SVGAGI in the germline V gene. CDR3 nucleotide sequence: TGTGCCAGCACCGCCCAGGGGGGCCTTGCCAGGACCCAGTACTTC. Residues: CASTAQGGLARTQYF.

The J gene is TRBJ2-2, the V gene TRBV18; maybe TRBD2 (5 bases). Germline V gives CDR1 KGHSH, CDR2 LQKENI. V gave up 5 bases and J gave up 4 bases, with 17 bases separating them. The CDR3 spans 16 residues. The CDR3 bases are TGTGCCAGCTCAAAGTCCCAGGACTTACCCACCGGGGAGCTGTTTTTT. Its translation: CASSKSQDLPTGELFF.

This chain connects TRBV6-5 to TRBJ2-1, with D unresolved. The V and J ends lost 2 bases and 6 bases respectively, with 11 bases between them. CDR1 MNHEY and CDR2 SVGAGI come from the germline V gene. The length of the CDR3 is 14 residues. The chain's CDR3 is CASSYTTAGNEQFF. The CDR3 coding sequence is TGTGCCAGCAGTTACACGACTGCTGGCAATGAGCAGTTCTTC.

CDR3 DNA: TGTGCCAGCAGCTTCAACGGAGGGGAGGGTGAGACCCAGTACTTC. Translated, it gives CASSFNGGEGETQYF. The chain couples TRBV7-2 to TRBJ2-5, with TRBD2 matching over 7 bases. The CDR3 is 15 amino acids. After removal of 3 bases from V and 5 bases from J, the junction contained 9 bases not matched to a gene. Germline V gene data show CDR1 as SGHTA and CDR2 as FQGNSA.

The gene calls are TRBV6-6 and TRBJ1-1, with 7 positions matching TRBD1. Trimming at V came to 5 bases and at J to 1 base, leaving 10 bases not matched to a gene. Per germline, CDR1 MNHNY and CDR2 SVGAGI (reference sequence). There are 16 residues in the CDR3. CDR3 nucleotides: TGTGCCAGCAGTCGACGGATAGGGGGCGCGAACACTGAAGCTTTCTTT. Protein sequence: CASSRRIGGANTEAFF.

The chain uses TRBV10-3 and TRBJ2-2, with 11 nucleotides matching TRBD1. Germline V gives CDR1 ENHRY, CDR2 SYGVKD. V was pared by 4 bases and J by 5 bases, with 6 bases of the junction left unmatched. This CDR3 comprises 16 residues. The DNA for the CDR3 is TGTGCCATCAGTGGGACAGGGGGCGAAAAAACCGGGGAGCTGTTTTTT. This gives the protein CAISGTGGEKTGELFF.

CDR3 in amino acids: CASSLNAGPTGELFF. In DNA, the CDR3 is TGTGCCAGCAGCTTAAACGCGGGGCCCACCGGGGAGCTGTTTTTT. The V gene is TRBV7-2, the J gene TRBJ2-2; D possibly corresponds to TRBD2 (6 bases). The length of the CDR3 is 15 residues. Trimming shortened V by 2 bases and J by 4 bases, and 11 bases separated the two germline ends. Per germline, CDR1 SGHTA and CDR2 FQGNSA.

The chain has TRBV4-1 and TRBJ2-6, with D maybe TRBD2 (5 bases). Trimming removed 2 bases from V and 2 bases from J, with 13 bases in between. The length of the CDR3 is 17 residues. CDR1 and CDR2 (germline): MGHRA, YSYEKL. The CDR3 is CASSQTLAVAGANVLTF. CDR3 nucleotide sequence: TGCGCCAGCAGCCAAACGCTAGCTGTAGCTGGGGCCAACGTCCTGACTTTC.

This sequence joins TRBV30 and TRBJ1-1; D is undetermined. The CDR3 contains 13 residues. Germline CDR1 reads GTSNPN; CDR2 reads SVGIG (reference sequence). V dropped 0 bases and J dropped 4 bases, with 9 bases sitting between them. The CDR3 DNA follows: TGTGCCTGGAGTGTAGGAGGGAGCACTGAAGCTTTCTTT. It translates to CAWSVGGSTEAFF.

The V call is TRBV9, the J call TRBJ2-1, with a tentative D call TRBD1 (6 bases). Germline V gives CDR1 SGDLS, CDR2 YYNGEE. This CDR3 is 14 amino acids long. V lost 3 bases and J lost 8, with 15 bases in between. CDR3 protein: CASSGDRLKDEQFF. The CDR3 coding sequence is TGTGCCAGCAGCGGCGACAGGCTGAAGGATGAGCAGTTCTTC.

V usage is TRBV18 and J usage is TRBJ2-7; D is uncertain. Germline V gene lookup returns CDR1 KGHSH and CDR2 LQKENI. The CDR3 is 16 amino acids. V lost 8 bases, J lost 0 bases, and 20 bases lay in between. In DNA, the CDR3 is TGTGCCAGCCACGACCTCCCGGGTACCCTCTCCTACGAGCAGTACTTC. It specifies CASHDLPGTLSYEQYF.

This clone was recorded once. CDR3 nucleotide sequence: TGTGCCAGCAGTGGGGGGGGGTCGATGGAGACCCAGTACTTC. This sequence encodes CASSGGGSMETQYF. V and J are TRBV6-6 and TRBJ2-5; 7 bases agree with TRBD2. The CDR3 is 14 residues long. Germline V CDR1 and CDR2: MNHNY, SVGAGI (reference sequence). The trim removed 5 bases at V and 5 bases at J, leaving 8 bases unmatched.

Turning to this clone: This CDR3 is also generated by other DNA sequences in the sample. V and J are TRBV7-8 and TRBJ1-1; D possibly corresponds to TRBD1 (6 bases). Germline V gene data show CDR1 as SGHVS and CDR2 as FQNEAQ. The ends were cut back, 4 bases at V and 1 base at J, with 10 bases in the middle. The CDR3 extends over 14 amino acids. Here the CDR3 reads CASSSGQPNTEAFF. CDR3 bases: TGTGCCAGCAGCTCAGGACAGCCGAACACTGAAGCTTTCTTT.

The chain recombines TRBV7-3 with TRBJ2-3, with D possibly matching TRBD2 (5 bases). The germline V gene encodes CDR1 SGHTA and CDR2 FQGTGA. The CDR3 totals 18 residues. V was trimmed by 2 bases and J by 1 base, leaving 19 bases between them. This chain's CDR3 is CASSLDASPRTGTDTQYF. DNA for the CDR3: TGTGCCAGCAGCTTAGACGCGAGCCCCCGGACTGGCACAGATACGCAGTATTTT.

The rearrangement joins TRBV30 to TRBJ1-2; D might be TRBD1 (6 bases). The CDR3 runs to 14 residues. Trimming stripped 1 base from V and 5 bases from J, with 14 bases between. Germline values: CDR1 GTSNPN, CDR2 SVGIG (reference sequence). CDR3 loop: CAWSAPRTAYGYTF. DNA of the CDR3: TGTGCCTGGAGTGCCCCGAGGACAGCTTATGGCTACACCTTC.

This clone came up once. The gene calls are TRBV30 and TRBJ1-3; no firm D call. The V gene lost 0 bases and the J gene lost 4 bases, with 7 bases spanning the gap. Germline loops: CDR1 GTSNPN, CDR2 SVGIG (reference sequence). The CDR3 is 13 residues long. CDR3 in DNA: TGTGCCTGGAGTGTGGGGAGAGGAAACACCATATATTTT. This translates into CAWSVGRGNTIYF.

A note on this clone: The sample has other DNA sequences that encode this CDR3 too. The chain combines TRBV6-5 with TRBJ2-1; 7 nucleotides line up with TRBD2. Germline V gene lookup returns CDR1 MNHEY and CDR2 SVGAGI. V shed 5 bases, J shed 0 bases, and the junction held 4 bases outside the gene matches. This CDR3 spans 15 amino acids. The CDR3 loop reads CASSRAGSSYNEQFF. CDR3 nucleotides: TGTGCCAGCAGTAGAGCGGGGAGCTCCTACAATGAGCAGTTCTTC.

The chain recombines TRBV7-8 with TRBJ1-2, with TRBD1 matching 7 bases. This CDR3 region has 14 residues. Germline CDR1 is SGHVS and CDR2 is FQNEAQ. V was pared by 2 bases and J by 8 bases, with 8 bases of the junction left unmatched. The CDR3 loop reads CASSLTQGERGYTF. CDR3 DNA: TGTGCCAGCAGCTTAACCCAGGGGGAGAGGGGCTACACCTTC.